Presented here are 10 T cell receptor beta chains from one specimen sequenced in a study of cytomegalovirus exposure and HLA in healthy donors. Produced via immunoSEQ multiplex PCR; TCRdb's table is partial and in-frame only. The table lists about 180,000 clones, around 86% of them singletons. Sequencing was performed on PBMCs. These receptors were taken from a man younger than 35 in good health and CMV-seropositive.

The genes are TRBV13 and TRBJ1-3; maybe TRBD1 (6 bases). Trimming pared 5 bases from V and 0 bases from J, leaving 14 bases between. The CDR3 totals 16 residues. CDR1 is PRHDT, CDR2 FYEKMQ, per germline (reference sequence). The CDR3 sequence: CASSPAQGNSGNTIYF. The CDR3 nucleotides read TGTGCCAGCAGCCCCGCCCAGGGGAACTCTGGAAACACCATATATTTT.

The CDR3 DNA reads TGTGCCAGCAGGGGGGGGGTTATCGGAAACACCATATATTTT. Translated, it gives CASRGGVIGNTIYF. The V call is TRBV6-1, the J call TRBJ1-3, with a weak D call TRBD1 (5 bases). The CDR3 consists of 14 residues. With 6 bases removed from V and 4 bases from J, the gap between germline ends came to 13 bases. Per the germline V gene, CDR1 is MNHNS and CDR2 is SASEGT.

The V call is TRBV27, the J call TRBJ2-7; possibly TRBD1 for D (6 bases). Between the trimmed V and J ends, which lost 3 bases and 3 bases, there was a span of 12 bases. Germline V lookup: CDR1 MNHEY, CDR2 SMNVEV (reference sequence). This CDR3 spans 14 amino acids. DNA for the CDR3: TGTGCCAGCAGTTTTTTGGACAGCCTCTACGAGCAGTACTTC. Amino acids: CASSFLDSLYEQYF.

This chain joins TRBV5-6 and TRBJ2-1, with 7 bases identical to TRBD1. CDR1 is SGHDT and CDR2 is YYEEEE in the germline V gene. V lost 3 bases to trimming and J lost 8 bases; unmatched junction nucleotides: 2. The CDR3 has 12 amino acids. The CDR3 sequence is CASSSTGDEQFF. In nucleotides, the CDR3 is TGTGCCAGCAGCTCTACAGGGGATGAGCAGTTCTTC.

The gene calls are TRBV6-1 and TRBJ1-1; D unresolved. Per the germline V gene, CDR1 is MNHNS and CDR2 is SASEGT. The CDR3 has 12 residues. The ends were cut back, 4 bases at V and 3 bases at J, with 6 bases in the middle. The CDR3 bases are TGTGCCAGCAGTGGGCTGTACACTGAAGCTTTCTTT. This encodes CASSGLYTEAFF.

The chain employs TRBV7-2 and TRBJ2-1; D is undetermined. CDR1 and CDR2 (germline): SGHTA, FQGNSA. V was trimmed by 1 base and J by 12 bases, leaving 7 bases between them. The length of the CDR3 is 11 residues. Here the CDR3 reads CASSLVSGQFF. CDR3 in DNA: TGTGCCAGCAGCTTAGTGTCAGGGCAGTTCTTC. The full variable domain, in which reference TRBV7-2 and TRBJ2-1 provide the parts outside the CDR3, is GAGVSQSPSNKVTEKGKDVELRCDPISGHTALYWYRQSLGQGLEFLIYFQGNSAPDKSGLPSDRFSAERTGGSVSTLTIQRTQQEDSAVYLCASSLVSGQFFGPGTRLTVL.

The chain combines TRBV27 with TRBJ2-7; 7 positions agree with TRBD2. Trimming took 2 bases from V and 2 from J; bases not matched to a gene: 6. CDR1 MNHEY and CDR2 SMNVEV come from the germline V gene (reference sequence). The CDR3 is 15 amino acids. The CDR3 DNA reads as TGTGCCAGCAGTTTAAGTCTAGCGGCTCCCTACGAGCAGTACTTC. Translated, it gives CASSLSLAAPYEQYF.

This rearrangement joins TRBV28 to TRBJ1-2; 9 nucleotides match TRBD1. Trimming cost V 5 bases and J 8 bases; bases outside gene matches: 15. Per germline, CDR1 MDHEN and CDR2 SYDVKM. CDR3 length: 16 amino acids. The CDR3 DNA follows: TGTGCCAGCAGTACCGCCGGGACAGGGATTGTCGGGGGCTACACCTTC. Protein: CASSTAGTGIVGGYTF.

The chain employs TRBV12-5 and TRBJ2-1, with 12 bases that match TRBD2. The CDR3 loop spans 17 amino acids. Trimming took 7 bases from V and 7 from J; bases not matched to a gene: 14. Germline CDR1 is LGHNT and CDR2 is FRNRAP. The DNA of the CDR3 is TGTGCTAGTGCCGGGTGGGGCTTGACTAGCGGGAGAAATGAGCAGTTCTTC. Its translation: CASAGWGLTSGRNEQFF.

This sequence joins TRBV7-6 and TRBJ1-1; 7 bases fit TRBD1. Germline values: CDR1 SGHVS, CDR2 FNYEAQ. The CDR3 runs to 16 residues. Trimming removed 2 bases from V and 3 bases from J; junction bases left unmatched: 9. The CDR3 spells CASSLTTGILYTEAFF. CDR3 sequence (DNA): TGTGCCAGCAGCTTAACGACAGGGATTCTCTACACTGAAGCTTTCTTT. Full variable domain (missing parts from reference TRBV7-6 and TRBJ1-1): GAGVSQSPRYKVTKRGQDVALRCDPISGHVSLYWYRQALGQGPEFLTYFNYEAQQDKSGLPNDRFSAERPEGSISTLTIQRTEQRDSAMYRCASSLTTGILYTEAFFGQGTRLTVV.